This T cell receptor (beta chain) was identified in a study of blood T cell repertoires in COVID-19. Study overall: Specimens from acute and convalescent COVID-19 originated in the United States, Italy and Spain. PBMCs, B-cell-depleted T cells, or T cells were the source of the cDNA or gDNA that made up the material.

This clone was detected a few times. The CDR3 consists of 18 residues. Trimming shortened V by 1 base and J by 0 bases, and 16 bases separated the two germline ends. Germline lookup yields CDR1 MNHNS and CDR2 SASEGT. Authors' processing steps: Amplification from reference gene primers served as the basis for estimated nucleated cell counts. Assay used: immunoSEQ multiplex PCR; TCRdb lists only in-frame clones, some missing. For V, J and clone size, that table is used; D and trimming come from the DNA. The table lists over 45,000 clones, roughly 90% of them singletons. Sample: peripheral blood. This receptor was identified in a man in his 60s with active COVID-19. V gene TRBV6-1 combines with J gene TRBJ1-5; D ambiguous. The CDR3 DNA reads as TGTGCCAGCAGTGAAGACCGGCGTGGAGGGAATAGCAATCAGCCCCAGCATTTT. Protein product: CASSEDRRGGNSNQPQHF.